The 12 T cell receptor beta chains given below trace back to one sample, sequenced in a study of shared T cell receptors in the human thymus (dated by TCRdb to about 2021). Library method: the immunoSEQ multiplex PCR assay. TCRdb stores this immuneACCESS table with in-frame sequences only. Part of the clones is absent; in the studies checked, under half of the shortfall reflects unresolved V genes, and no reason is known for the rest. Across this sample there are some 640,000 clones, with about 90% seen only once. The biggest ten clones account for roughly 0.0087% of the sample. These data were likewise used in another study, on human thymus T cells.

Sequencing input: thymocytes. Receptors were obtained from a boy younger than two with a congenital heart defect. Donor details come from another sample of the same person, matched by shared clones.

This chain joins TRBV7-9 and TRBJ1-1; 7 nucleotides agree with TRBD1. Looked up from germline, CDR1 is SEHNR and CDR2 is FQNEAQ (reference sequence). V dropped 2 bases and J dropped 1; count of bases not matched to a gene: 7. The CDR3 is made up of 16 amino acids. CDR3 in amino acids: CASSLRGPAGNTEAFF. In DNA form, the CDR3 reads TGTGCCAGCAGCTTAAGGGGGCCTGCTGGGAACACTGAAGCTTTCTTT.

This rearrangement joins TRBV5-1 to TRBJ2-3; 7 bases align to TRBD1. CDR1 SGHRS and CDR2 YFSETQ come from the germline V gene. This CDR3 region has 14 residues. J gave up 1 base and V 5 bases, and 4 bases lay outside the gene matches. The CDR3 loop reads CASRTGFGTDTQYF. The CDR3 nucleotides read TGCGCCAGCAGGACAGGGTTCGGCACAGATACGCAGTATTTT. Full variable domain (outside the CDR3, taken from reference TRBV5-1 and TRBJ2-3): KAGVTQTPRYLIKTRGQQVTLSCSPISGHRSVSWYQQTPGQGLQFLFEYFSETQRNKGNFPGRFSGRQFSNSRSEMNVSTLELGDSALYLCASRTGFGTDTQYFGPGTRLTVL.

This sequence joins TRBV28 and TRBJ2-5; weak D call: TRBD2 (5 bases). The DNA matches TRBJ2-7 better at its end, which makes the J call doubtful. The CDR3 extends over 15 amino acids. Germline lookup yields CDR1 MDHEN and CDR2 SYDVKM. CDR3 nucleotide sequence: TGTGCCAGCAGGCGGGCGAGGCATCGCGCCTACGAGCAGTACTTC. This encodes CASRRARHRAYEQYF.

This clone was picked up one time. CDR3 sequence (DNA): TGCGCCAGCAGCTGGGCCGGGACAGGAGATTACAATGAGCAGTTCTTC. As protein: CASSWAGTGDYNEQFF. This chain uses TRBV5-1 with TRBJ2-1; TRBD1 matches at 8 bases. CDR1 SGHRS and CDR2 YFSETQ come from the germline V gene. This CDR3 comprises 16 residues. Trimming removed 3 bases from V and 4 bases from J; junction bases left unmatched: 9.

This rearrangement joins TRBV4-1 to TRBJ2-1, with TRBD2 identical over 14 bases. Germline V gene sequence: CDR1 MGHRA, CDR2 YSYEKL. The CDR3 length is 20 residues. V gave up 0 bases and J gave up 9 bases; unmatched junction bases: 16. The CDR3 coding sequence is TGCGCCAGCAGCCAAGACTTACCACCCCCCGGGACTAGCGGGAGAAGTGAGCAGTTCTTC. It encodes CASSQDLPPPGTSGRSEQFF.

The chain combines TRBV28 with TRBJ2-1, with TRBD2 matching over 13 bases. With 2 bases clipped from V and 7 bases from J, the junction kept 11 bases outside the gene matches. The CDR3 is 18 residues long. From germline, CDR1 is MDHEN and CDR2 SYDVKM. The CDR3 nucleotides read TGTGCCAGCAGTTTACCGCCTCGACTAGCGGGGGGTTATAATGAGCAGTTCTTC. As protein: CASSLPPRLAGGYNEQFF.

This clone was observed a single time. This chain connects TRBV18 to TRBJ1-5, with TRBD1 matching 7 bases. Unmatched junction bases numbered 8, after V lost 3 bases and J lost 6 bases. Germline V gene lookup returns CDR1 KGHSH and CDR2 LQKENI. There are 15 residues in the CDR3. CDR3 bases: TGTGCCAGCTCACCGGCACAGGGGTTCGGTCAGCCCCAGCATTTT. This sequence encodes CASSPAQGFGQPQHF.

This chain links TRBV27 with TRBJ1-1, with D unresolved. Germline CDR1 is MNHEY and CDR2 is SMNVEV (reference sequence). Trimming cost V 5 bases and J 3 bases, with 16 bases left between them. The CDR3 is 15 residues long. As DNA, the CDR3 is TGTGCCAGCAGTCAGACAAGACGCCCTTACACTGAAGCTTTCTTT. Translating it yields CASSQTRRPYTEAFF.

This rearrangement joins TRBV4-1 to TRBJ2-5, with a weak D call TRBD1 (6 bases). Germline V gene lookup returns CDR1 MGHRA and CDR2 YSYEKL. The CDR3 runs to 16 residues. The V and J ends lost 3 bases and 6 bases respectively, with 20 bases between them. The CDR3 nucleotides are TGCGCCAGCAGCCAGACAGGACTGCCGCGCGGAAAGACCCAGTACTTC. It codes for CASSQTGLPRGKTQYF.

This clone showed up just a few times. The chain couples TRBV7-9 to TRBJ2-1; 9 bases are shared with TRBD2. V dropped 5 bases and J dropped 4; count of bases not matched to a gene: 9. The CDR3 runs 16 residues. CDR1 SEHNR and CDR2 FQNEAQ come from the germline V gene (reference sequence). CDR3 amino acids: CASSRPSSGTYNEQFF. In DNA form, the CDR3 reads TGTGCCAGCAGCCGCCCTTCTAGCGGGACTTACAATGAGCAGTTCTTC.

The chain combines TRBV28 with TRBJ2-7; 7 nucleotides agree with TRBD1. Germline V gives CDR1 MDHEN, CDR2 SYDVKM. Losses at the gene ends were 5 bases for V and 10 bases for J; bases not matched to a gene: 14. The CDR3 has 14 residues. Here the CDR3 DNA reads TGTGCCAGCAGTCTTGAAGGGACAGCCAACCCCCAGTACTTC. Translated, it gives CASSLEGTANPQYF.

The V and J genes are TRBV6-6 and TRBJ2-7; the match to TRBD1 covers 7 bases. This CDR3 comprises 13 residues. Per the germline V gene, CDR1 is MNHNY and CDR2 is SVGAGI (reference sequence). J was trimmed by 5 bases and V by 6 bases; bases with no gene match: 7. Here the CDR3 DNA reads TGTGCCAGCAGACCCGGACAGGATGACGAGCAGTACTTC. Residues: CASRPGQDDEQYF.